This TCR beta chain was retrieved from a study of shared clonotypes between healthy human individuals (TCRdb year 2020). Regarding the complete study: A few men and two women, aged 18 to 49 years, made up the cohort. For each donor, CD4 naive and CD4 memory were each given three plates, CD8 naive was given two plates, and CD8 memory was given one plate. To estimate repertoire size and how much clonotype sharing occurs between individuals, the study deeply sequenced the blood TCR repertoires of about 5 healthy adults. To increase sequencing depth and limit assay-specific biases, different laboratories used diverse techniques to prepare libraries and sequence TCR repertoires. Per donor, leukapheresis produced somewhere between about 0.8 and 9 billion PBMCs. Findings and caveats that apply to the study as a whole: Pairwise subsampling led to the expectation that sequencing depth would affect the degree of clonotype sharing among donors. Only blood was sampled, and tissue TCR repertoires likely differ from those in blood. Naive subsets generally had larger estimated clonotype richness than memory subsets did. Clonotypes shared by all four sorted-subset donors showed higher generation probabilities than non-shared clonotypes. Rarefaction of sorted-subset datasets indicated incomplete sequencing despite the large sequencing depth. When several donors were compared, the shared fraction of clonotypes was 5% to 6.5% for naive CD4, 3.5% for naive CD8, 2% to 2.5% for memory CD4, and 0.3% to 0.5% for memory CD8. Because the study included a small number of donors, the genetic and exposure-history diversity represented was limited.

The donors were healthy, HIV-negative adults who had no recently reported acute infections or vaccinations. Every donor was a Caucasian adult residing in Nashville, Tennessee, USA. CD4+ T cells were enriched through magnetic negative selection, after which naive cells were positively selected on CD45RA and the remaining negative fraction served as the memory subset. After blood collection by leukapheresis, PBMCs were isolated using Ficoll-Histopaque density gradient centrifugation and then cryopreserved in the vapor phase of liquid nitrogen. Analytical flow cytometry was used to check the purity and quantity of each magnetically sorted T cell population. From each sorted fraction, genomic DNA was isolated and quantified by UV absorbance on a Nanodrop 2000c. The CDR3, cysteine through phenylalanine, is 16 amino acids long. Left in the record is the CDR3 DNA by itself, 48 bases read in frame from the first base. According to the germline V gene (reference sequence), CDR1 reads MNHEY and CDR2 reads SMNVEV.

Using the deep immunoSEQ assay, multiplex PCR amplified TCR CDR3 regions from genomic DNA. Genomic DNA extracted from each cell subset was distributed evenly over all wells of several immunoSEQ 96-well plates, and each plate served as one replicate. Each replicate PCR for sorted subsets received approximately 220 ng genomic DNA, equal to roughly 30,000 T cell genomes. Purified libraries were measured with a Qubit 3.0 fluorometer, size-checked on a Bioanalyzer 2100, and measured again with the KAPA Library Quantification kit. Every immunoSEQ 96-well plate was sequenced on a dedicated single-read 150-cycle Illumina NextSeq 550 flow cell. For the original study's pipeline: Because the immunoSEQ output held only junctional sequences and lacked quality scores, the filtering could not match the filtering applied to full-length reads. To assign V/J genes and CDR3, sequences were annotated using PyIR, a Python wrapper for IgBLAST v1.9, with IMGT germline references. Reads with weak V/J assignments (E-value above 1e-6), missing CDR3, stop codons, out-of-frame junctions, or ambiguous translated residues were removed. V3J clonotypes were defined as sequences sharing the same inferred V gene, J gene, and CDR3 amino acid sequence. The percentage overlap between two repertoires was calculated by dividing the number of shared unique clonotypes by the size of the smaller repertoire. RTK rarefaction, the Chao1 estimator, and Recon v2.1 estimates of unobserved clonotypes were used to assess repertoire richness. For all TCRbeta clonotypes obtained by the gDNA method from four donors, generation probabilities were computed with OLGA. TCRdb provides this immuneACCESS table in a form limited to in-frame rearrangements. Some clones are lacking; in checked studies, under half of them reflect an unresolved V gene, and why the rest are absent is not known. V and J calls and clone size are copied from that table; D and trimming were computed from the DNA. Across this sample there are about 1 million clones, with around 75% seen only once. The leading ten clones occupy approximately 1.5% of the sample.

This clone occurred a few times. The antigen this receptor binds is unknown. No base quality values were provided; no much bigger clone lies one nucleotide off. This clonotype was sampled from a man between 18 and 35 years old in good health. The specimen was memory CD4+ T cells sorted from blood. In light of the paper, this sample's cell subset or site label describes: CD45RA-negative fraction. This sequence uses TRBV27 and TRBJ2-5, and 8 bases in between align with TRBD1. The J call may be incorrect, as the DNA end agrees better with TRBJ2-7. The CDR3: CASSSSRGTGLYEQYF. At the DNA level, the sequence is TGTGCCAGCAGTTCATCGAGGGGGACAGGCCTTTACGAGCAGTACTTC.